This entry lists 22 T cell receptor beta chains sequenced from one sample in a study of post-analysis software for immune sequencing data. Regarding the study as a whole: About 5 TRBV segments were more frequent in patients than controls; TRBV5-6, TRBV5-1 and TRBV20-1 belonged to this group.

These TCRs are of unknown antigen specificity. Every TCR beta cDNA library bore unique molecular identifiers. From the PCR reads, TCRdb called clonotypes with MiXCR, one entry per CDR3 protein. Of about 820,000 distinct CDR3 sequences in the sample, about 53% are singletons; the top ten hold about 4.5%. The sequencing sample was made of blood. These receptor sequences come from a girl aged 5-17 years with multiple sclerosis.

This chain uses TRBV4-2 with TRBJ2-3; maybe TRBD2 (6 bases). V lost 3 bases and J 4 bases, leaving 14 bases between the germline ends. The CDR3 extends over 15 amino acids. Germline lookup yields CDR1 LGHNA and CDR2 YNFKEQ. CDR3: CASSQSWGVADTQYF. DNA of the CDR3: TGTGCCAGCAGCCAGAGTTGGGGGGTCGCAGATACGCAGTATTTT.

This clonotype came up a few times. The chain links TRBV29-1 to TRBJ2-5; D is perhaps TRBD2 (5 bases). Germline V CDR1 and CDR2: SQVTM, ANQGSEA. The CDR3 has 12 residues. The V end lost 5 bases, the J end lost 3 bases, and 10 bases lay between the germline ends. The CDR3 DNA reads as TGCAGCGTTTACCGGGGAAAAGAGACCCAGTACTTC. Its protein is CSVYRGKETQYF.

The chain is built from TRBV6-2 or TRBV6-3 and TRBJ2-5; unclear D gene. The J call is uncertain, as TRBJ2-7 better fits the DNA end. This CDR3 is 12 amino acids long. Germline lookup yields CDR1 MNHEY and CDR2 SVGEGT. The CDR3 DNA is TGTGCCAGCCGACGGCTGGTGGACGAGCAGTACTTC. Residues: CASRRLVDEQYF.

In its sample, this clonotype was seen a few times. This chain connects TRBV29-1 to TRBJ1-1; D not certain. Trimming took off 4 bases at V and 0 bases at J, with 9 bases between the two ends. The CDR3 totals 13 residues. Germline V CDR1 and CDR2: SQVTM, ANQGSEA. The CDR3 sequence is CSVGQLLNTEAFF. In DNA, the CDR3 is TGCAGCGTTGGCCAGTTGCTGAACACTGAAGCTTTCTTT.

The chain uses TRBV7-9 and TRBJ2-4, with TRBD1 matching 10 bases. The J call may be mistaken, given a closer DNA end match to TRBJ2-7. CDR1 is SEHNR and CDR2 is FQNEAQ in the germline V gene (reference sequence). The CDR3 extends over 18 amino acids. As DNA, the CDR3 is TGTGCCAGCAGCAACCGGGACAGGGGCCCAAGGGGATCCTACGAGCAGTACTTC. Its protein is CASSNRDRGPRGSYEQYF.

The J gene is TRBJ2-1, the V gene TRBV5-4, with D hard to call. The CDR3 runs to 16 residues. V was trimmed by 0 bases and J by 4 bases, leaving 14 bases between them. Per the germline V gene, CDR1 is SGHNT and CDR2 is YYREEE (reference sequence). The CDR3 DNA reads as TGTGCCAGCAGCTTGGCTGTCCGGGTTTTGTACAATGAGCAGTTCTTC. Protein: CASSLAVRVLYNEQFF.

The chain couples TRBV20-1 to TRBJ2-3, with D hard to call. The length of the CDR3 is 14 residues. Between the trimmed V and J ends, which lost 6 bases and 5 bases, there was a span of 18 bases. Per germline, CDR1 DFQATT and CDR2 SNEGSKA (reference sequence). CDR3 region: CSAQILLWQDTQYF. The CDR3 DNA sequence: TGCAGTGCCCAAATTTTACTCTGGCAAGATACGCAGTATTTT.

The rearrangement joins TRBV29-1 to TRBJ1-2; 9 bases fit TRBD1. Germline assignment: CDR1 SQVTM and CDR2 ANQGSEA. The CDR3 runs to 15 residues. V lost 3 bases and J lost 2; bases outside the gene matches: 7. The CDR3 DNA reads as TGCAGCGTTGAGATCCGGGACAGGGAAAACTATGGCTACACCTTC. As protein: CSVEIRDRENYGYTF.

The table lists this clonotype with a few counts. V gene TRBV2 combines with J gene TRBJ2-7; 8 nucleotides match TRBD1. CDR1 and CDR2 (germline): SNHLY, FYNNEI. The CDR3 runs to 14 residues. The V segment lost 7 bases and the J segment 5 bases; nucleotides outside the gene matches: 10. CDR3 protein: CASKPDRVLHEQYF. Written as DNA, the CDR3 is TGTGCCAGCAAGCCGGACAGGGTCCTCCACGAGCAGTACTTC.

This clonotype was observed a few times. The chain couples TRBV30 to TRBJ2-7, with TRBD2 matching 10 bases. The CDR3 has 14 amino acids. Germline loops: CDR1 GTSNPN, CDR2 SVGIG (reference sequence). With V trimmed by 4 bases and J by 1 base, 4 bases remained unmatched. The chain's CDR3 is CAWTGLAVSYEQYF. The CDR3 bases are TGTGCCTGGACTGGACTAGCGGTGTCCTACGAGCAGTACTTC.

This clonotype was counted once. V is TRBV12-3 or TRBV12-4 and J is TRBJ2-3, with D possibly being TRBD2 (6 bases). The V gene lost 2 bases and the J gene lost 2 bases, with 14 bases spanning the gap. This CDR3 region has 16 residues. The CDR3: CASSLRGSGPTDTQYF. CDR3 DNA sequence: TGTGCCAGCAGTTTAAGAGGGAGCGGGCCCACAGATACGCAGTATTTT.

The V gene is TRBV7-9, the J gene TRBJ2-5; 9 bases fit TRBD1. Germline values: CDR1 SEHNR, CDR2 FQNEAQ (reference sequence). The CDR3 has 18 amino acids. The junction had 16 bases not matched to a gene; V was cut back by 3 bases and J by 5 bases. The DNA for the CDR3 is TGTGCCAGCAGCTTTCTCGGCAGGACAGGGGATGGTGGGGAGACCCAGTACTTC. Protein product: CASSFLGRTGDGGETQYF.

This sequence joins TRBV12-3 or TRBV12-4 and TRBJ2-7; D perhaps matches TRBD2 (6 bases). This CDR3 comprises 15 residues. The germline V and J ends were trimmed by 2 bases and 0 bases, with 11 bases remaining between them. For the CDR3, the DNA is TGTGCCAGCAGTTTAAGGCCCGGGAGCTCCTACGAGCAGTACTTC. This sequence encodes CASSLRPGSSYEQYF.

This clonotype was seen a handful of times. The chain is built from TRBV6-6 and TRBJ2-7; D gene uncertain. V was trimmed by 2 bases and J by 3 bases, leaving 11 bases between them. In germline, CDR1 is MNHNY, CDR2 SVGAGI (reference sequence). CDR3 length: 14 amino acids. DNA for the CDR3: TGTGCCAGCAGTTACCGGGCCCAAGGCTACGAGCAGTACTTC. Translating gives CASSYRAQGYEQYF.

The V and J genes are TRBV12-3 or TRBV12-4 and TRBJ2-1, with TRBD2 identical over 14 bases. The CDR3 contains 15 residues. V shed 5 bases, J shed 9 bases, and the junction held 6 bases outside the gene matches. CDR3 DNA: TGTGCCAGCAGTCCGACTAGCGGGAGGGTTGGTGAGCAGTTCTTC. Translation gives CASSPTSGRVGEQFF.

The CDR3 bases are TGCGCCAGCAGCCAAGATCAGGGCAGGGATTATTCACCCCTCCACTTT. It yields the protein CASSQDQGRDYSPLHF. The chain has TRBV4-1 and TRBJ1-6; possibly TRBD1 for D (5 bases). Germline V lookup: CDR1 MGHRA, CDR2 YSYEKL. Trimming took 0 bases from V and 8 from J, leaving 14 bases between them. The CDR3 sequence is 16 residues long.

This sequence joins TRBV20-1 and TRBJ2-1; 14 nucleotides match TRBD2. V dropped 4 bases and J dropped 13; count of bases not matched to a gene: 9. Germline CDR1 and CDR2: DFQATT and SNEGSKA (reference sequence). The CDR3 has 14 residues. The CDR3 bases are TGCAGTGCTACTTACGGACTAGCGGGGGGCCGACAGTTCTTC. Translation gives CSATYGLAGGRQFF.

This clonotype has just a few counts. The CDR3 region is CSASPLGYEQFF. The DNA of the CDR3 is TGCAGTGCGTCCCCTCTGGGTTATGAGCAGTTCTTC. This chain connects TRBV20-1 to TRBJ2-1; no reliable D call. Trimming took off 6 bases at V and 8 bases at J, with 14 bases between the two ends. Germline V CDR1 and CDR2: DFQATT, SNEGSKA (reference sequence). The CDR3 runs to 12 residues.

V gene TRBV29-1 combines with J gene TRBJ2-3; no definite D call. The ends were cut back, 4 bases at V and 2 bases at J, with 10 bases in the middle. This CDR3 is built from 13 residues. Germline-derived CDR1 and CDR2 are SQVTM and ANQGSEA. For the CDR3, the DNA is TGCAGCGTTGTACTCGTTACCACAGATACGCAGTATTTT. Encoded protein: CSVVLVTTDTQYF.

This clonotype appeared a single time. Here the CDR3 DNA reads TGTGCCACCAGTGACGCGGACGGACAAGAGACCCAGTACTTC. It translates to CATSDADGQETQYF. The chain joins TRBV24-1 to TRBJ2-5; D is uncertain. Germline V gene data show CDR1 as KGHDR and CDR2 as SFDVKD. Trimming removed 4 bases from V and 2 bases from J, with 10 bases in between. The CDR3 sequence is 14 residues long.

V gene TRBV20-1 combines with J gene TRBJ2-4, with D hard to call. The DNA end is a closer match to TRBJ2-7, so the J assignment may be wrong. There are 13 residues in the CDR3. From germline, CDR1 is DFQATT and CDR2 SNEGSKA (reference sequence). The CDR3 region is CSVNHGQSYEQYF. CDR3 DNA: TGCAGTGTGAACCATGGCCAGAGCTACGAGCAGTACTTC.

This rearrangement joins TRBV20-1 to TRBJ2-6, with 15 bases aligning to TRBD2. This CDR3 contains 18 residues. V trimming: 5 bases; J trimming: 1 base; junction bases outside the gene matches: 6. Germline V gene sequence: CDR1 DFQATT, CDR2 SNEGSKA (reference sequence). The CDR3 region is CSAPYGLAGGSGANVLTF. The CDR3 DNA reads as TGCAGTGCTCCGTACGGACTAGCGGGAGGGTCTGGGGCCAACGTCCTGACTTTC.